The sequence of this T cell receptor (beta chain) was determined in a study of cytomegalovirus exposure and HLA in healthy donors. The CDR3 is 11 residues long. The ends were cut back, 0 bases at V and 8 bases at J, with 5 bases in the middle. Germline V lookup: CDR1 GTSNPN, CDR2 SVGIG (reference sequence). Study results and limitations: Most TCR sequences were rare, but some public TCRs occurred in many donors. Other equally common chains were less clonally expanded than HLA-associated TCR beta chains, a later analysis showed.

This clone has a single count. What it binds is unknown. Use of 60 Vbeta and 13 Jbeta primers characterized the PCR. Clones were read by immunoSEQ multiplex PCR, and TCRdb kept only the in-frame ones, dropping some. The sample records around 150,000 clones, approximately 78% being singletons. This clonotype originated in a girl aged 2 to 10 in good health and CMV-seropositive. What was sequenced was PBMCs. The chain carries TRBV30 and TRBJ2-1; no clear D gene. The CDR3 is CAWSVRDEQFF. CDR3 nucleotide sequence: TGTGCCTGGAGTGTACGCGATGAGCAGTTCTTC.